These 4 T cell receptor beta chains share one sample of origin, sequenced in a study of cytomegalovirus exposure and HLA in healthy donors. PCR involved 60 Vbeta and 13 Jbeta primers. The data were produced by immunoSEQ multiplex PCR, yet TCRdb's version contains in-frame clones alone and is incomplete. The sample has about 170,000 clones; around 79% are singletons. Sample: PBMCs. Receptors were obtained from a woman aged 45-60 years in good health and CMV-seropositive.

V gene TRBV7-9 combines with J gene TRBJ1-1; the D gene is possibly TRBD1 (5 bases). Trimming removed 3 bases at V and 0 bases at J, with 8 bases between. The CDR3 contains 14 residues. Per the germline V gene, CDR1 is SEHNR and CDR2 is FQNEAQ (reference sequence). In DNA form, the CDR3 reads TGTGCCAGCAGCTTTCAGGGATTGAACACTGAAGCTTTCTTT. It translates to CASSFQGLNTEAFF.

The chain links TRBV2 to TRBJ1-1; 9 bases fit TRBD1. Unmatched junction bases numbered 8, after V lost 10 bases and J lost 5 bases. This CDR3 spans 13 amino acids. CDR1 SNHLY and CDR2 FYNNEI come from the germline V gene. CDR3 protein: CATTRDRETEAFF. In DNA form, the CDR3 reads TGTGCCACTACCAGGGACAGGGAAACTGAAGCTTTCTTT.

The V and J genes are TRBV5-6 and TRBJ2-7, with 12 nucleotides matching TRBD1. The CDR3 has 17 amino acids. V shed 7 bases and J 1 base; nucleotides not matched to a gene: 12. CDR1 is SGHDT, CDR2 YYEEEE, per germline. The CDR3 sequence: CASFRDRGRDPSYEQYF. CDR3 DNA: TGTGCCAGCTTCCGGGACAGGGGGCGTGACCCATCCTACGAGCAGTACTTC.

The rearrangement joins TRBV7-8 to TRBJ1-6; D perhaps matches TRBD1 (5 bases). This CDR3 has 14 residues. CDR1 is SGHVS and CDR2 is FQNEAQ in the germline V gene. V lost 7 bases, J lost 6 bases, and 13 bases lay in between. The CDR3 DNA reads TGTGCCAGCACCCCGGGACTCGGTAATTCACCCCTCCACTTT. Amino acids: CASTPGLGNSPLHF.